This entry lists 28 T cell receptor beta chains sequenced from one sample in a study of T cell responses to AZD1222 COVID-19 vaccine. Produced via immunoSEQ multiplex PCR; TCRdb's table is partial and in-frame only. The data hold roughly 120,000 clones, with approximately 84% observed a single time. Here the sequenced sample was peripheral blood, taken on day 0 of AZD1222 vaccination. The receptors were gathered from an adult in good health.

V gene TRBV30 combines with J gene TRBJ2-5; TRBD2 aligns across 14 bases. The V and J ends lost 7 bases and 9 bases, in that order; junction bases with no gene match: 22. Germline CDR1 and CDR2: GTSNPN and SVGIG (reference sequence). This CDR3 contains 18 residues. The CDR3 region has the DNA TGTGCCTCCCCCTTGACTAGCGGGGGGGCAAGGGGGGTCGGGGCCCAGTACTTC. This gives the protein CASPLTSGGARGVGAQYF.

This clone has a handful of counts. At the DNA level, this CDR3 is encoded by other sequences in the same sample as well. The V call is TRBV7-9, the J call TRBJ2-7; no clear D. Germline V CDR1 and CDR2: SEHNR, FQNEAQ (reference sequence). The CDR3 sequence is 11 residues long. V lost 5 bases and J lost 1, with 3 bases in between. CDR3 DNA: TGTGCCAGCAGCCCATCCTACGAGCAGTACTTC. Its translation is CASSPSYEQYF. The entire variable domain, with the rest obtained from reference TRBV7-9 and TRBJ2-7, is as follows: DTGVSQNPRHKITKRGQNVTFRCDPISEHNRLYWYRQTLGQGPEFLTYFQNEAQLEKSRLLSDRFSAERPKGSFSTLEIQRTEQGDSAMYLCASSPSYEQYFGPGTRLTVT.

In the case of this clone: The same CDR3 can be traced to other DNA sequences in this sample. This sequence joins TRBV12-3 or TRBV12-4 and TRBJ2-7; TRBD1 matches 9 bases. The CDR3 loop spans 13 amino acids. The V segment lost 5 bases and the J segment 4 bases; nucleotides outside the gene matches: 3. CDR3 sequence: CASSPGQGYEQYF. The CDR3 coding sequence is TGTGCCAGCAGTCCCGGACAGGGGTACGAGCAGTACTTC.

The chain recombines TRBV5-1 with TRBJ1-5; 9 positions match TRBD1. This CDR3 spans 13 amino acids. Germline V gene sequence: CDR1 SGHRS, CDR2 YFSETQ. V was pared by 4 bases and J by 7 bases, with 3 bases of the junction left unmatched. Written as DNA, the CDR3 is TGCGCCAGCAGCGAGGACAGGGGCCAGCCCCAGCATTTT. Its translation: CASSEDRGQPQHF.

V is TRBV5-4 and J is TRBJ2-7, with D hard to call. Germline CDR1 and CDR2: SGHNT and YYREEE (reference sequence). CDR3 length: 13 residues. V shed 2 bases and J shed 3 bases, with 9 bases lying between them. The CDR3 is CASSLTDDYEQYF. CDR3 nucleotides: TGTGCCAGCAGCTTAACGGATGACTACGAGCAGTACTTC.

The chain uses TRBV6-4 and TRBJ2-2; tentative D call: TRBD1 (6 bases). The CDR3 extends over 16 amino acids. CDR1 is MRHNA, CDR2 SNTAGT, per germline. V was cut by 2 bases and J by 4 bases, with 14 bases left in between. The CDR3 loop is CASSDRAEQGTGELFF. CDR3 sequence (DNA): TGTGCCAGCAGTGACAGGGCAGAACAGGGCACCGGGGAGCTGTTTTTT.

The chain recombines TRBV23-1 with TRBJ1-2; 9 bases fit TRBD1. TRBV23-1 is noted as an ORF with a role that remains uncertain. The junction had 6 bases not matched to a gene; V was cut back by 0 bases and J by 4 bases. The CDR3 extends over 16 amino acids. The CDR3 protein is CASSQSGQGLRYGYTF. The CDR3 nucleotides are TGCGCCAGCAGTCAATCTGGACAGGGGTTACGCTATGGCTACACCTTC.

The chain uses TRBV7-2 and TRBJ2-3; D unclear. Trimming removed 1 base from V and 3 bases from J, with 5 bases in between. The CDR3 totals 13 residues. Per the germline V gene, CDR1 is SGHTA and CDR2 is FQGNSA. CDR3 sequence reads: CASSLESTDTQYF. The DNA of the CDR3 is TGTGCCAGCAGCTTAGAGTCTACAGATACGCAGTATTTT.

The rearrangement joins TRBV28 to TRBJ1-1, with TRBD1 as a possible D gene (5 bases). Between the trimmed V and J ends, which lost 7 bases and 5 bases, there was a span of 14 bases. The CDR3 runs to 13 residues. Per the germline V gene, CDR1 is MDHEN and CDR2 is SYDVKM. CDR3 sequence (DNA): TGTGCCAGCACCCCGGGGCAGGCTACTGAAGCTTTCTTT. Protein sequence: CASTPGQATEAFF.

The chain recombines TRBV12-2 with TRBJ1-5; no DNA check was done on the table's D call, TRBD1. TRBV12-2 counts as a pseudogene. This CDR3 region has 18 residues. The CDR3: CASRFLTGGEYSNQPQHF. CDR3 bases: TGTGCAAGTCGCTTTTTGACAGGGGGAGAGTATAGCAATCAGCCCCAGCATTTT.

The chain combines TRBV28 with TRBJ1-1; maybe TRBD1 (5 bases). Germline CDR1 is MDHEN and CDR2 is SYDVKM. The CDR3 extends over 11 amino acids. Trimming took 6 bases from V and 3 from J, leaving 5 bases between them. The CDR3 spells CASRGDTEAFF. The CDR3 DNA follows: TGTGCCAGCAGGGGGGACACTGAAGCTTTCTTT.

The chain uses TRBV27 and TRBJ1-5; D is undetermined. The length of the CDR3 is 14 residues. The germline V gene has CDR1 MNHEY and CDR2 SMNVEV (reference sequence). V lost 4 bases and J 7 bases, leaving 14 bases between the germline ends. The CDR3 loop is CASSWLRLGQPQHF. As DNA, the CDR3 is TGTGCCAGCAGTTGGCTCCGGTTGGGGCAGCCCCAGCATTTT.

This chain uses TRBV7-9 with TRBJ2-3; weak D call: TRBD2 (6 bases). The CDR3 is 12 amino acids. Germline V gives CDR1 SEHNR, CDR2 FQNEAQ (reference sequence). Trimming cost V 5 bases and J 4 bases, with 7 bases left between them. This chain's CDR3 is CASSTGADTQYF. CDR3 nucleotides: TGTGCCAGCAGCACGGGGGCAGATACGCAGTATTTT.

The chain recombines TRBV7-6 with TRBJ1-3, with D unresolved. Germline V gene lookup returns CDR1 SGHVS and CDR2 FNYEAQ. This CDR3 region has 14 residues. V shed 5 bases and J shed 0 bases, with 8 bases lying between them. Written as DNA, the CDR3 is TGTGCCAGCAGCGGACCGGTCTCTGGAAACACCATATATTTT. This sequence encodes CASSGPVSGNTIYF.

In DNA form, the CDR3 reads TGTGCCAGCAGTCCCCTGGACAGGGGCTTCTATGGCTACACCTTC. This codes for CASSPLDRGFYGYTF. The chain uses TRBV28 and TRBJ1-2; 9 nucleotides line up with TRBD1. This CDR3 is built from 15 residues. Per the germline V gene, CDR1 is MDHEN and CDR2 is SYDVKM. The V gene end was trimmed by 5 bases and the J gene end by 4 bases; junction bases not matched to a gene: 8.

This clone was detected only once. The rearrangement links TRBV5-1 to TRBJ2-6, with no clear D. V was shortened by 3 bases and J by 0 bases, with 13 bases between the two germline ends. Germline assignment: CDR1 SGHRS and CDR2 YFSETQ. This CDR3 contains 17 residues. CDR3 residues: CASSWGGSSSGANVLTF. The CDR3, as DNA: TGCGCCAGCAGCTGGGGTGGCAGTTCCTCTGGGGCCAACGTCCTGACTTTC.

Notes on this clone: The junction differs from germline at one of its ends, possibly a read error. This chain links TRBV6-5 with TRBJ1-2; D gene unclear. The length of the CDR3 is 13 residues. Germline V gene data show CDR1 as MNHEY and CDR2 as SVGAGI. The CDR3 region is CASSDSLLYGYTF. The CDR3 DNA follows: TGTGCCAGCAGTGACTCGCTCCTCTATGGCTACACCTTC.

The CDR3 spells CASSFIFDRVDNQPQHF. For the CDR3, the DNA is TGTGCCAGCAGTTTTATATTTGACAGGGTGGACAATCAGCCCCAGCATTTT. V and J are TRBV28 and TRBJ1-5; 7 bases agree with TRBD1. Germline CDR1 and CDR2: MDHEN and SYDVKM. The CDR3 is made up of 17 amino acids. Germline trimming cut 3 bases from V and 3 bases from J; bases unmatched to any gene: 11.

V gene TRBV19 combines with J gene TRBJ1-3, with no clear D. Germline V gives CDR1 LNHDA, CDR2 SQIVND (reference sequence). Trimming pared 10 bases from V and 0 bases from J, leaving 10 bases between. The CDR3 has 13 amino acids. The CDR3 spells CATNERSGNTIYF. CDR3 nucleotides: TGTGCCACCAATGAACGCTCTGGAAACACCATATATTTT.

The chain combines TRBV28 with TRBJ2-1, with 15 bases that match TRBD2. Germline V lookup: CDR1 MDHEN, CDR2 SYDVKM. J was trimmed by 6 bases and V by 6 bases; bases with no gene match: 12. The CDR3 length is 18 residues. The CDR3 loop reads CASSGPGLAGGAPNEQFF. The CDR3 nucleotides are TGTGCCAGCAGCGGTCCGGGACTAGCGGGGGGCGCCCCCAATGAGCAGTTCTTC.

The V gene is TRBV6-4, the J gene TRBJ1-2; TRBD1 agrees at 8 bases. CDR3 length equals 15 residues. Losses at the gene ends were 6 bases for V and 4 bases for J; bases not matched to a gene: 10. Germline-derived CDR1 and CDR2 are MRHNA and SNTAGT. CDR3 sequence (DNA): TGTGCCAGCAGACCCGGGGCAGGGGGCGCCTATGGCTACACCTTC. Translation gives CASRPGAGGAYGYTF.

This clone has just one count. The chain has TRBV4-3 and TRBJ1-6; D might be TRBD1 (5 bases). Trimming took 0 bases from V and 6 from J, leaving 9 bases between them. The germline CDR1 and CDR2 sequences are LGHNA and YSLEER. There are 15 residues in the CDR3. CDR3 residues: CASSQESRGNSPLHF. As DNA, the CDR3 is TGCGCCAGCAGCCAAGAGAGTAGGGGTAATTCACCCCTCCACTTT.

The genes are TRBV20-1 and TRBJ2-5; 9 bases align to TRBD2. Germline V gene data show CDR1 as DFQATT and CDR2 as SNEGSKA (reference sequence). V gave up 3 bases and J gave up 1 base; unmatched junction bases: 12. There are 17 residues in the CDR3. CDR3 bases: TGCAGTGCTAGTTTGCCTAGCGGGGTGCCCGGCCAAGAGACCCAGTACTTC. It specifies CSASLPSGVPGQETQYF.

The chain couples TRBV5-4 to TRBJ1-2, with D hard to call. The CDR3 length is 12 residues. Germline values: CDR1 SGHNT, CDR2 YYREEE (reference sequence). V dropped 2 bases and J dropped 0 bases, with 2 bases sitting between them. The DNA of the CDR3 is TGTGCCAGCAGCTTCTCTAACTATGGCTACACCTTC. Protein sequence: CASSFSNYGYTF.

The chain recombines TRBV7-2 with TRBJ2-1, with 7 bases aligning to TRBD2. Germline lookup yields CDR1 SGHTA and CDR2 FQGNSA. This CDR3 is built from 16 residues. V dropped 5 bases and J dropped 9; count of bases not matched to a gene: 16. In DNA, the CDR3 is TGTGCCAGCAGCCCTTTCGGGGGAGGGCATGTCGGTGAGCAGTTCTTC. This translates into CASSPFGGGHVGEQFF.

This clone came up once. This chain links TRBV29-1 with TRBJ2-4; TRBD1 might be the D (6 bases). The V end was cut by 6 bases, the J end by 1 base, with 13 bases between. CDR1 and CDR2 from the germline V gene are SQVTM and ANQGSEA. CDR3 length equals 14 residues. The CDR3 spells CSVSGDVAKNIQYF. The CDR3 DNA follows: TGCAGCGTGTCAGGGGATGTGGCCAAAAACATTCAGTACTTC.

The chain has TRBV27 and TRBJ2-7; 7 positions agree with TRBD1. The CDR3 extends over 14 amino acids. Germline V lookup: CDR1 MNHEY, CDR2 SMNVEV (reference sequence). The V segment lost 2 bases and the J segment 6 bases; nucleotides outside the gene matches: 7. The CDR3, as DNA: TGTGCCAGCAGTTTAGGACAGGCAGCAGGCGAGCAGTACTTC. Its translation: CASSLGQAAGEQYF.

The chain is built from TRBV4-1 and TRBJ2-2; D ambiguous. Trimming removed 4 bases at V and 1 base at J, with 10 bases between. Germline values: CDR1 MGHRA, CDR2 YSYEKL. There are 15 residues in the CDR3. CDR3 coding DNA: TGCGCCAGCAGCCGCACGAACTTGAACACCGGGGAGCTGTTTTTT. Amino acids: CASSRTNLNTGELFF.